The entry below describes one T cell receptor beta chain. Its antigen is unknown. Base quality data are lacking; no much larger clone is found one base away. At one collaborating source in Seattle, patients were enrolled during active infection and were followed longitudinally through the course of disease. Whole blood was collected in K2EDTA tubes by collaborating institutions according to the institutions' own protocols. For TCRbeta analysis, collaborator samples were shipped as frozen whole blood, as isolated PBMCs, or as DNA extracted from either sample type. The germline V gene sets CDR1 to WSHSY and CDR2 to SAAADI. The CDR3 measures 17 amino acids from cysteine to phenylalanine. Only the CDR3 region is kept as DNA, spanning 51 bases read in frame from base 1. V has 3 bases trimmed and J has 8 bases trimmed; junction bases matching no gene number 11. TCRbeta CDR3 regions were amplified from genomic DNA using the immunoSEQ Assay, a bias-controlled multiplex PCR. The source study handled its data this way. Nucleated cell counts per sample were estimated from amplification of reference gene primers within the assay. Sequence reads were collapsed and filtered to measure the absolute abundance of every unique TCRbeta CDR3 rearrangement. For each sample, productive Simpson clonality was calculated as the square root of Simpson's diversity index across productive rearrangements. TCRdb limited this immuneACCESS table to in-frame rearrangements with V and J called. A share of clones is missing; checked studies link under half to unresolved V genes, and the rest is unexplained. V, J and clone size reflect that table, while D and trimming were determined from the DNA. The sample data list hundreds of thousands of clones, and 80% to 95% of these were observed just once. The ten largest clonotypes hold around 0.85% of the sample.

This specimen belongs to a study of blood T cell repertoires in COVID-19 (TCRdb year 2020). Concerning the study at large: Samples from collaborators originated in the United States, Italy and Spain and spanned both the acute and convalescent phases of COVID-19. The prospective study material was composed of cDNA or gDNA derived from T cells, B-cell-depleted T cells, or PBMCs. Subjects who had been exposed to COVID-19, were actively infected with it, or had recovered from it provided the deeply sampled blood TCRbeta repertoires that made up the dataset. The repertoires were made available in a free public database intended to serve as a resource for research on the immune response to SARS-CoV-2. Samples were obtained from the ongoing ImmuneRACE study (first 160 participants) and from some 1,300 subjects provided by 6 global collaborators. Nearly every sample came with metadata listing a de-identified subject ID, COVID-19 status, age in years and sex. Where HLA class I and class II types were available, the types were taken from metadata supplied by the sample provider, not from assay-based typing. The paper's findings and limits, for the study overall: How much clinical and demographic metadata was included differed by source and by participant, and the metadata was provided uncurated.

The sequenced material came from peripheral blood. The origin of this receptor is a man in his 60s with COVID-19, enrolled during active disease. The sequence joins TRBV10-2 to TRBJ1-6; the junction holds 9 bases that match TRBD1. The CDR3 reads CASSERSRGQGYSPLHF. The sequence in DNA is TGCGCCAGCAGTGAAAGGAGTCGAGGACAGGGGTATTCACCCCTCCACTTT.